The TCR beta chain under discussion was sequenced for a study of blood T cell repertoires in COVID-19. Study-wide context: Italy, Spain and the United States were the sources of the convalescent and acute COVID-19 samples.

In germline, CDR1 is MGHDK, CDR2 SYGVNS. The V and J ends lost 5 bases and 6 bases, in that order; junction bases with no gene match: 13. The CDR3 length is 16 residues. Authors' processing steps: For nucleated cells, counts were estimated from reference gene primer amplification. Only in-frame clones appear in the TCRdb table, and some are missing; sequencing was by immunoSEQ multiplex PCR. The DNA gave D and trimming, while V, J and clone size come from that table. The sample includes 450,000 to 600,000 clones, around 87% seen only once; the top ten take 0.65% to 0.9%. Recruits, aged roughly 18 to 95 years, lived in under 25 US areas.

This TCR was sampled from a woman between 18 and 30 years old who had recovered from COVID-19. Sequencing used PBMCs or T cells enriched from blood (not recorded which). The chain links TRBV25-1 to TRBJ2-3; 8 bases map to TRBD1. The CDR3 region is CASSPRQGIRKDTQYF. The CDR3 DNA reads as TGTGCCAGCAGTCCTCGACAGGGGATACGTAAGGATACGCAGTATTTT.